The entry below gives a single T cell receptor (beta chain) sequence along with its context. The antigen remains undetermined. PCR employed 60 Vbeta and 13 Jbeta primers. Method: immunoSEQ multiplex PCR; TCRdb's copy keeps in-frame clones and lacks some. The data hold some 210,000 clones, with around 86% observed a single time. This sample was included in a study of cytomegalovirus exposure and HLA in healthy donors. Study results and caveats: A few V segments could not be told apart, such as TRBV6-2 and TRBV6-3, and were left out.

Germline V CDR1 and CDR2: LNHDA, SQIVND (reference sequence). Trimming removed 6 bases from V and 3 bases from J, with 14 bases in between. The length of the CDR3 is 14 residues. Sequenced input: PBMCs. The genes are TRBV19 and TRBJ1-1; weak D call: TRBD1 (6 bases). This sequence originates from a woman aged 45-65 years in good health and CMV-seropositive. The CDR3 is CASSHRDTYTEAFF. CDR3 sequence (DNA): TGTGCCAGTAGCCACCGGGACACCTACACTGAAGCTTTCTTT.